This TCR beta chain originates from a study of identical twins. TCRdb re-called the 5' RACE reads through MiXCR, storing one row per CDR3 protein. This table has some 760,000 distinct CDR3 sequences, 18% appearing once. The CDR3 spans 12 residues. The germline V gene encodes CDR1 MNHEY and CDR2 SVGEGT. The same data also went into a second study, on T cells expressing NK-cell markers. That source adds: Sequencing of TCR beta repertoires drew on sorted CD3+CD56+NKG2C+, CD3+CD56+NKG2C- and CD3+CD56-NKG2C+ T cells. The study found dominant NKG2C+ clonotypes at about 1.0-8% of CD8+ T cells in about six donors.

The sample comprised PBMCs. This sequence was found in a woman aged 18-30 years in good health. The chain links TRBV6-2 or TRBV6-3 to TRBJ1-1; D possibly corresponds to TRBD1 (5 bases). The CDR3 nucleotides are TGTGCGACCAGGGTAGGCGGCACTGAAGCTTTCTTT. Its protein product is CATRVGGTEAFF.